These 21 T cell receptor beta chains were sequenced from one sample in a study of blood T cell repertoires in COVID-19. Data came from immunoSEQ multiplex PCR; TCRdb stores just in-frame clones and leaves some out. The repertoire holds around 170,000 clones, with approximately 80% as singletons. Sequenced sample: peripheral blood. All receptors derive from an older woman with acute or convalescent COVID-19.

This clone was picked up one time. The CDR3, as DNA: TGTGCCAGCAGTTCGGGGACAGGGGGCGGCAGTTATGGCTACACCTTC. It codes for CASSSGTGGGSYGYTF. The genes are TRBV27 and TRBJ1-2, with 12 bases that match TRBD1. In germline, CDR1 is MNHEY, CDR2 SMNVEV (reference sequence). Trimming took 4 bases from V and 5 from J; bases not matched to a gene: 8. This CDR3 is built from 16 residues.

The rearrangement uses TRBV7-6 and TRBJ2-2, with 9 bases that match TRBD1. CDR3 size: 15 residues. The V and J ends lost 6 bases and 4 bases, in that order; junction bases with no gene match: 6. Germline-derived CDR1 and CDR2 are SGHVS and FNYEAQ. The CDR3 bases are TGTGCCAGCAGATCGGACAGGGGTTTCACCGGGGAGCTGTTTTTT. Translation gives CASRSDRGFTGELFF. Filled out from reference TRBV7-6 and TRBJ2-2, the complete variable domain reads GAGVSQSPRYKVTKRGQDVALRCDPISGHVSLYWYRQALGQGPEFLTYFNYEAQQDKSGLPNDRFSAERPEGSISTLTIQRTEQRDSAMYRCASRSDRGFTGELFFGEGSRLTVL.

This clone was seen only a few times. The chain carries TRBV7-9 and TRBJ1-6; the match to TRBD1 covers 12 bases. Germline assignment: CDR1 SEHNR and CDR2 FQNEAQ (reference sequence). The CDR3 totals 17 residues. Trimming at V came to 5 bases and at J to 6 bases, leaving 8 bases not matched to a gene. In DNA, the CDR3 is TGTGCCAGCAGCCCGGGGACAGGGGGCGTCGGTAATTCACCCCTCCACTTT. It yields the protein CASSPGTGGVGNSPLHF.

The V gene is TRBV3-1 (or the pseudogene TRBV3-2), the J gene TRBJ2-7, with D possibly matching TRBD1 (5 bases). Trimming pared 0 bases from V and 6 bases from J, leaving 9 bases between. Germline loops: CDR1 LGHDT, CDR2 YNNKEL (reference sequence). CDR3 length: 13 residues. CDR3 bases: TGTGCCAGCAGCCAAGATAATACAGGCGAGCAGTACTTC. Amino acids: CASSQDNTGEQYF.

The CDR3 reads CASSFRGTGNYGYTF. The CDR3 DNA follows: TGTGCCAGCAGCTTTAGAGGGACAGGGAACTATGGCTACACCTTC. This chain connects TRBV7-2 to TRBJ1-2; 9 bases match TRBD1. CDR3 size: 15 residues. Germline CDR1 is SGHTA and CDR2 is FQGNSA. J gave up 2 bases and V 3 bases, and 4 bases lay outside the gene matches.

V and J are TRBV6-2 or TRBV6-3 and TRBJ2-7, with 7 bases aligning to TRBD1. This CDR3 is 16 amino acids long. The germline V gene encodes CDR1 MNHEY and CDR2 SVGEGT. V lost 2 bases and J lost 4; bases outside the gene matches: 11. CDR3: CASSYDRDKTFYEQYF. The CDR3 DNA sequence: TGTGCCAGCAGTTACGACAGGGACAAGACATTTTACGAGCAGTACTTC.

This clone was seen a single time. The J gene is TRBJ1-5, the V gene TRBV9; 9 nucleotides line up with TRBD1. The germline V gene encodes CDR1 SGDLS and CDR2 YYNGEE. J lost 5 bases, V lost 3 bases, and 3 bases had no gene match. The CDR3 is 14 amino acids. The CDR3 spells CASSAGQGDQPQHF. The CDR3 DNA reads TGTGCCAGCAGCGCGGGACAGGGCGATCAGCCCCAGCATTTT.

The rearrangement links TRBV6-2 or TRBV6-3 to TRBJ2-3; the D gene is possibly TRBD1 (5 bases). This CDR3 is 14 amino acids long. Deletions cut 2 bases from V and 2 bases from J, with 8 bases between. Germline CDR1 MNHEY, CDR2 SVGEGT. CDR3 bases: TGTGCCAGCAGTTACGGGGCTTTCACAGATACGCAGTATTTT. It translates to CASSYGAFTDTQYF.

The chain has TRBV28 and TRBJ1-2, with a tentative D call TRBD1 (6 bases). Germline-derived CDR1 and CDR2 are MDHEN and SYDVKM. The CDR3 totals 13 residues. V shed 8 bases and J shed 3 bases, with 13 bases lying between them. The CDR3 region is CASGGGSYYGYTF. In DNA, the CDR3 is TGTGCCAGCGGGGGGGGCAGTTACTATGGCTACACCTTC.

The CDR3 is CASSLELAVQETQYF. The CDR3 DNA follows: TGTGCCAGCAGCTTGGAACTAGCGGTTCAAGAGACCCAGTACTTC. This chain connects TRBV5-6 to TRBJ2-5; 8 bases are shared with TRBD2. Trimming at V came to 0 bases and at J to 2 bases, leaving 3 bases not matched to a gene. This CDR3 comprises 15 residues. Germline CDR1 reads SGHDT; CDR2 reads YYEEEE.

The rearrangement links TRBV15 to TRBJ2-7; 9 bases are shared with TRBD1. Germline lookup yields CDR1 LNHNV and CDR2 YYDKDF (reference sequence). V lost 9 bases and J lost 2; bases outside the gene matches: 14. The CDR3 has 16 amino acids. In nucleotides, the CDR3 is TGTGCCACGGGGAAGAGGGGACAGGGTCCAACCTACGAGCAGTACTTC. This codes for CATGKRGQGPTYEQYF.

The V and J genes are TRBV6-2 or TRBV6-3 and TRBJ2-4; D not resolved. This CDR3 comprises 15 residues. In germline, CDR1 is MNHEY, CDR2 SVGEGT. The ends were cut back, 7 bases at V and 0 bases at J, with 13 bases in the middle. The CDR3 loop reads CASTPSPVAKNIQYF. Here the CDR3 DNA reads TGTGCCAGCACCCCAAGCCCTGTAGCCAAAAACATTCAGTACTTC.

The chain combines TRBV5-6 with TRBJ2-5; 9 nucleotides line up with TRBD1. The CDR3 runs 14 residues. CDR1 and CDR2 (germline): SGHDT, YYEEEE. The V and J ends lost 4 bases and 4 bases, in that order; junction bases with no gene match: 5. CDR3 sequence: CASSAGQGLETQYF. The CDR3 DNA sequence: TGTGCCAGCAGCGCTGGACAGGGGCTAGAGACCCAGTACTTC.

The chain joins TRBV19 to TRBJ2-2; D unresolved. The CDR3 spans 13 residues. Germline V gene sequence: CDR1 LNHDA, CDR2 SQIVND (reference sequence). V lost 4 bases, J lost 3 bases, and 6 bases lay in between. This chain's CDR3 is CASSTFYTGELFF. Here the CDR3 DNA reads TGTGCCAGTAGTACCTTCTACACCGGGGAGCTGTTTTTT.

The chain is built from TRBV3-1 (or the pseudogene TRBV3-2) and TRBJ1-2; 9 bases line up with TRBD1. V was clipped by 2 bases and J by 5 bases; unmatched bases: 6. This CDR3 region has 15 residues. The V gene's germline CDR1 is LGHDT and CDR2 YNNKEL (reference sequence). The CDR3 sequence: CASSQIQGAGYGYTF. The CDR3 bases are TGTGCCAGCAGCCAAATACAGGGGGCGGGGTATGGCTACACCTTC.

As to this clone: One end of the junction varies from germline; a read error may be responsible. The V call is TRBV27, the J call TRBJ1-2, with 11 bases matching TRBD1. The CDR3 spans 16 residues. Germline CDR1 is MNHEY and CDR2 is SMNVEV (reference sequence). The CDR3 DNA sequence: TGTGCCAGCAGATTATCAGGACAGGGGGCGAACTATGGCTACACCTTC. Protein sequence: CASRLSGQGANYGYTF.

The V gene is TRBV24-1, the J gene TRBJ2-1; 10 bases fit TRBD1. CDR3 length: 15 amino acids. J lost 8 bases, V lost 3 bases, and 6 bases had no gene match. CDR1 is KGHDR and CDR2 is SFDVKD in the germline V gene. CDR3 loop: CATSDAETGGHEQFF. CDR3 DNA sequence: TGTGCCACCAGTGATGCCGAGACAGGGGGCCATGAGCAGTTCTTC.

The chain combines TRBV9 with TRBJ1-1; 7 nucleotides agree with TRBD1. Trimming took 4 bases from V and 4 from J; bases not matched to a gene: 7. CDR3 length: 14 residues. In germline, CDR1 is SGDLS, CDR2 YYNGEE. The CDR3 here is CASSPMTGRTEAFF. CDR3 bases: TGTGCCAGCAGCCCCATGACAGGGCGCACTGAAGCTTTCTTT.

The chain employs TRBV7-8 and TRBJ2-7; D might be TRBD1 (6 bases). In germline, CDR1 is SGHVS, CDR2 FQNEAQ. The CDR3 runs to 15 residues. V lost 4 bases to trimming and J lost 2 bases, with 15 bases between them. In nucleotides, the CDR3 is TGTGCCAGCAGCTCCCGACAGGCTGCTACCTACGAGCAGTACTTC. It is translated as CASSSRQAATYEQYF.

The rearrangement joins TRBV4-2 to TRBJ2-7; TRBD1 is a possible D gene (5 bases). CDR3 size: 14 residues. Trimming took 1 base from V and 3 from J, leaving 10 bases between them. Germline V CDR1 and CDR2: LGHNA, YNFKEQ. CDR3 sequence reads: CASSQGQGDYEQYF. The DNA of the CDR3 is TGTGCCAGCAGCCAAGGGCAGGGTGACTACGAGCAGTACTTC.

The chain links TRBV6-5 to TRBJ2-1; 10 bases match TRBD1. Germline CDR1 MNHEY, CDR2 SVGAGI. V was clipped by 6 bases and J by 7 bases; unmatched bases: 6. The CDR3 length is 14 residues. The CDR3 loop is CASRRTGGINEQFF. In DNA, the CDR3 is TGTGCCAGCAGACGGACAGGGGGAATTAATGAGCAGTTCTTC.